Listed below are T cell receptor beta chains from one sample, sequenced in a study of T-cell memory formation after mild COVID-19. Using its own MiXCR run on the 5' RACE reads, TCRdb lists one record per CDR3 protein. The sample has roughly 89,000 distinct CDR3 sequences; about 14% are singletons. The material sequenced was PBMCs or a T cell subset sorted from them (not recorded which). Receptor source: a man aged 18 to 29 who had mild COVID-19 (a few samples of this study predate the infection). Cell type and time point are not known. The CDR3 runs from the conserved cysteine through the conserved F or W. The order of the fields is CDR3 protein, CDR3 DNA, clone size, J gene, D gene, V gene. D genes are given only for firm matches. Where a row states a size, it is once, few, many or the class of an expanded clone; other rows omit it.

CDR3aa: CSAVTGGGWNEQFF
CDR3nt: TGCAGTGCTGTGACAGGGGGCGGGTGGAATGAGCAGTTCTTC
abundance: few
j_gene: TRBJ2-1
d_gene: TRBD1
v_gene: TRBV20-1

CDR3aa: CASSPPREPPPYEQYF
CDR3nt: TGTGCCAGCAGTCCCCCTCGGGAACCTCCTCCCTACGAGCAGTACTTC
abundance: NA
j_gene: TRBJ2-7
d_gene: NA
v_gene: TRBV6-2/TRBV6-3

CDR3aa: CASRRDGSSYNEQFF
CDR3nt: TGCGCCAGCAGGCGGGACGGAAGCTCCTACAATGAGCAGTTCTTC
abundance: NA
j_gene: TRBJ2-1
d_gene: NA
v_gene: TRBV5-1

CDR3aa: CASSVYASGNTIYF
CDR3nt: TGTGCCAGCAGCGTATACGCCTCTGGAAACACCATATATTTT
abundance: few
j_gene: TRBJ1-3
d_gene: NA
v_gene: TRBV9

CDR3aa: CASSDGETGELFF
CDR3nt: TGTGCCAGCAGTGACGGGGAAACCGGGGAGCTGTTTTTT
abundance: many
j_gene: TRBJ2-2
d_gene: NA
v_gene: TRBV6-4

CDR3aa: CSARSGRENIQYF
CDR3nt: TGCAGTGCTAGATCCGGGAGGGAAAACATTCAGTACTTC
abundance: few
j_gene: TRBJ2-4
d_gene: TRBD2
v_gene: TRBV20-1

CDR3aa: CASSPKELPMNTEAFF
CDR3nt: TGCGCCAGCAGCCCCAAAGAGCTTCCGATGAACACTGAAGCTTTCTTT
abundance: few
j_gene: TRBJ1-1
d_gene: NA
v_gene: TRBV4-1

CDR3aa: CSVEERGVENIQYF
CDR3nt: TGCAGCGTTGAAGAACGGGGTGTAGAAAACATTCAGTACTTC
abundance: many
j_gene: TRBJ2-4
d_gene: NA
v_gene: TRBV29-1

CDR3aa: CASSSGQVAETQYF
CDR3nt: TGTGCCAGCAGCTCCGGACAGGTAGCGGAGACCCAGTACTTC
abundance: few
j_gene: TRBJ2-5
d_gene: TRBD1
v_gene: TRBV11-2

CDR3aa: CATSVYDSVNTEAFF
CDR3nt: TGTGCCACCAGCGTATATGACAGTGTCAACACTGAAGCTTTCTTT
abundance: NA
j_gene: TRBJ1-1
d_gene: NA
v_gene: TRBV15

CDR3aa: CASSQNDRGWGSPLHF
CDR3nt: TGTGCCAGCAGCCAAAATGACAGGGGATGGGGTTCACCCCTCCACTTT
abundance: NA
j_gene: TRBJ1-6
d_gene: TRBD1
v_gene: TRBV7-8

CDR3aa: CASSYSQKAGWEQFF
CDR3nt: TGTGCCAGCAGTTACTCTCAAAAGGCAGGTTGGGAGCAGTTCTTC
abundance: NA
j_gene: TRBJ2-1
d_gene: NA
v_gene: TRBV6-5

CDR3aa: CASSLDWGYDQPQHF
CDR3nt: TGTGCCAGCAGCTTAGATTGGGGTTACGATCAGCCCCAGCATTTT
abundance: NA
j_gene: TRBJ1-5
d_gene: NA
v_gene: TRBV7-9

CDR3aa: CASMPGLVGTDTQYF
CDR3nt: TGTGCCAGCATGCCCGGCCTGGTAGGCACAGATACGCAGTATTTT
abundance: few
j_gene: TRBJ2-3
d_gene: NA
v_gene: TRBV7-6

CDR3aa: CASSFGGNEQYF
CDR3nt: TGTGCCAGCAGTTTTGGGGGCAACGAGCAGTACTTC
abundance: few
j_gene: TRBJ2-7
d_gene: NA
v_gene: TRBV27

CDR3aa: CASNNRRSYEQYF
CDR3nt: TGTGCCAGCAATAACAGGAGGTCCTACGAGCAGTACTTC
abundance: few
j_gene: TRBJ2-7
d_gene: NA
v_gene: TRBV2

CDR3aa: CSAKGPEAFF
CDR3nt: TGCAGCGCAAAGGGGCCTGAAGCTTTCTTT
abundance: NA
j_gene: TRBJ1-1
d_gene: NA
v_gene: TRBV29-1

CDR3aa: CSVEAGRGSTDTQYF
CDR3nt: TGCAGCGTTGAGGCGGGGAGGGGTAGCACAGATACGCAGTATTTT
abundance: many
j_gene: TRBJ2-3
d_gene: TRBD2
v_gene: TRBV29-1

CDR3aa: CSVLDGRNSPLHF
CDR3nt: TGCAGCGTTCTGGACGGTCGAAATTCACCCCTCCACTTT
abundance: NA
j_gene: TRBJ1-6
d_gene: NA
v_gene: TRBV29-1

CDR3aa: CASTLGGRGANVLTF
CDR3nt: TGTGCCAGCACCCTGGGGGGACGTGGGGCCAACGTCCTGACTTTC
abundance: NA
j_gene: TRBJ2-6
d_gene: NA
v_gene: TRBV11-2

CDR3aa: CASRKRGLRTDTQYF
CDR3nt: TGTGCCAGCAGAAAACGCGGACTCCGCACAGATACGCAGTATTTT
abundance: many
j_gene: TRBJ2-3
d_gene: NA
v_gene: TRBV6-5

CDR3aa: CASSDQGNEAFF
CDR3nt: TGTGCCAGCAGTGACCAGGGGAATGAAGCTTTCTTT
abundance: NA
j_gene: TRBJ1-1
d_gene: NA
v_gene: TRBV12-3/TRBV12-4

CDR3aa: CASSEYPGSSPLHF
CDR3nt: TGTGCCAGCAGTGAATACCCGGGGTCCTCACCCCTCCACTTT
abundance: NA
j_gene: TRBJ1-6
d_gene: NA
v_gene: TRBV6-1

CDR3aa: CASSYAEPGSNTEAFF
CDR3nt: TGTGCCAGCAGTTACGCCGAACCGGGGTCGAACACTGAAGCTTTCTTT
abundance: NA
j_gene: TRBJ1-1
d_gene: NA
v_gene: TRBV6-5

CDR3aa: CASSVGEWGQHTDTQYF
CDR3nt: TGTGCCAGCAGCGTAGGGGAGTGGGGACAGCACACAGATACGCAGTATTTT
abundance: NA
j_gene: TRBJ2-3
d_gene: TRBD1
v_gene: TRBV9

CDR3aa: CASSLGWGLSYNEQFF
CDR3nt: TGCGCCAGCAGCTTGGGATGGGGACTATCCTACAATGAGCAGTTCTTC
abundance: NA
j_gene: TRBJ2-1
d_gene: TRBD2
v_gene: TRBV5-1

CDR3aa: CASKKATEAFF
CDR3nt: TGTGCCAGCAAAAAGGCTACTGAAGCTTTCTTT
abundance: NA
j_gene: TRBJ1-1
d_gene: NA
v_gene: TRBV2

CDR3aa: CASSQVEGTGTYEQYF
CDR3nt: TGCGCCAGCAGCCAAGTGGAAGGAACAGGGACCTACGAGCAGTACTTC
abundance: few
j_gene: TRBJ2-7
d_gene: NA
v_gene: TRBV4-1

CDR3aa: CASSPVPADRGQETQYF
CDR3nt: TGTGCCAGCTCACCCGTGCCTGCGGACAGGGGACAAGAGACCCAGTACTTC
abundance: NA
j_gene: TRBJ2-5
d_gene: TRBD1
v_gene: TRBV18

CDR3aa: CASSLGQARMNTEAFF
CDR3nt: TGTGCCAGTAGTTTAGGGCAGGCGCGTATGAACACTGAAGCTTTCTTT
abundance: NA
j_gene: TRBJ1-1
d_gene: NA
v_gene: TRBV12-3/TRBV12-4